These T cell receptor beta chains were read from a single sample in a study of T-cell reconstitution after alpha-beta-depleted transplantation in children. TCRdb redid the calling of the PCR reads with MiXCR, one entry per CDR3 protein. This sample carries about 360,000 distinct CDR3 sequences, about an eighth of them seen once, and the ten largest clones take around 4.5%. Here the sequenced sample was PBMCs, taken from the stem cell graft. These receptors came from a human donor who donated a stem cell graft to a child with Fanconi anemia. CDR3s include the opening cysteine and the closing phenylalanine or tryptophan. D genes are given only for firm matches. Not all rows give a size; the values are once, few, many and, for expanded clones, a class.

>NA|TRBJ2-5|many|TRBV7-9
TGTGCCAGCAGCCGCACATCGCAAGAGACCCAGTACTTC
CASSRTSQETQYF
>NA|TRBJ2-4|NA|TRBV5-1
TGCGCCAGCAGCCCGACAAAGAGCGCCAAAAACATTCAGTACTTC
CASSPTKSAKNIQYF
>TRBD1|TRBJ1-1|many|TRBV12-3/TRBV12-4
TGTGCCAGCAGTCTGGGACAGGGTGCAAAGAACACTGAAGCTTTCTTT
CASSLGQGAKNTEAFF
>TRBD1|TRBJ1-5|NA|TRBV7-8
TGTGCCAGCAGCGTAACAGGGGGCGGTCAGCCCCAGCATTTT
CASSVTGGGQPQHF
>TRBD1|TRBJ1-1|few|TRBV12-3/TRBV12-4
TGTGCCAGCAGTGGACAGGGCTTCGACACTGAAGCTTTCTTT
CASSGQGFDTEAFF
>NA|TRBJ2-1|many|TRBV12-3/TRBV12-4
TGTGCCAGCAGTCTCAGATTGAGCTCCTACAATGAGCAGTTCTTC
CASSLRLSSYNEQFF
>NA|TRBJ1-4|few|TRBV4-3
TGCGCCAGCAGCCGCGGACAGCTTGAAAAACTGTTTTTT
CASSRGQLEKLFF
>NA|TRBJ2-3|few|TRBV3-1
TGTGCCAGCAGCCTAACCTGGAGGAGCACAGATACGCAGTATTTT
CASSLTWRSTDTQYF
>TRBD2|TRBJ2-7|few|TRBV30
TGTGCCTGGAGTGTCATGGGCCTAACTAGCGGCCCCTCCTACGAGCAGTACTTC
CAWSVMGLTSGPSYEQYF
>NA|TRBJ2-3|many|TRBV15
TGTGCCACCAGCATCAGCAGGGGAGATACGCAGTATTTT
CATSISRGDTQYF
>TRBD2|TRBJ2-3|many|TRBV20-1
TGCAGTGCTAGAGAGGGCGGGGGGGCAAAAGATACGCAGTATTTT
CSAREGGGAKDTQYF
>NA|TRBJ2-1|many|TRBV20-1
TGCAGTGCTGAAGGGCTGTCCTACAATGAGCAGTTCTTC
CSAEGLSYNEQFF
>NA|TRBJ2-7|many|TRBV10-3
TGTGCCATCAGCTGGACAGACAACTACGAGCAGTACTTC
CAISWTDNYEQYF
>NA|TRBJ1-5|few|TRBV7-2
TGTGCCAGCAGCTTAACGGGGACGGACCATCAGCCCCAGCATTTT
CASSLTGTDHQPQHF
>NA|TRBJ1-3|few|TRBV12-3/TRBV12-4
TGTGCCAGCAGTCCCCTGACAGGCTCTGGAAACACCATATATTTT
CASSPLTGSGNTIYF
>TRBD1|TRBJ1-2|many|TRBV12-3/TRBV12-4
TGTGCCAGCAGTTTTGACAGGGCAGGGGACAACACCTTC
CASSFDRAGDNTF
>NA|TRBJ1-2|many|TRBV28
TGTGCCAGCAGACAGGGTTCTTATGGCTACACCTTC
CASRQGSYGYTF
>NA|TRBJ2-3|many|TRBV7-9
TGTGCCAGCACACCCTCGGGTGACGCCACAGATACGCAGTATTTT
CASTPSGDATDTQYF